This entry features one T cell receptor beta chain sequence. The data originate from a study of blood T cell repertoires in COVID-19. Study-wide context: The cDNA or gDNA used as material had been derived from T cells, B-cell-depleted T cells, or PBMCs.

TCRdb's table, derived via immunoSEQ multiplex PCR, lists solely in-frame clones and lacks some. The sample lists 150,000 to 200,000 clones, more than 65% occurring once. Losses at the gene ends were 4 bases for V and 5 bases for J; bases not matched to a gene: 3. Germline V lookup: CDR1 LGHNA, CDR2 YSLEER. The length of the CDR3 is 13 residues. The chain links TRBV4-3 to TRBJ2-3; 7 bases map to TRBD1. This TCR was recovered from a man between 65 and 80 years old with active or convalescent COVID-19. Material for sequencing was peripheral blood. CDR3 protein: CASSLQGRDTQYF. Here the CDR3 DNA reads TGCGCCAGCAGCCTACAGGGGAGAGATACGCAGTATTTT.